These 12 T cell receptor beta chains were sequenced from one sample in a study of liver allograft versus peripheral blood T cells. Whole-study context: Comparisons were made between T cell receptor repertoires found in transplanted livers and those circulating in recipients' peripheral blood.

TCRdb reanalysed the reads using MiXCR and keeps one entry per CDR3 protein. This sample has 13,000 or so distinct CDR3 sequences; approximately 17% occur once, and the top ten carry about 2%. The source of these receptors is a human patient who had a liver transplant. Certain T cells may be donor cells from the graft.

V and J are TRBV18 and TRBJ2-1, with TRBD2 matching over 12 bases. The J segment lost 11 bases and the V segment lost 6 bases, leaving 8 bases of the junction unmatched. The V gene's germline CDR1 is KGHSH and CDR2 LQKENI. The CDR3 totals 14 residues. The DNA for the CDR3 is TGTGCCAGCTCTGCAACCCTAGCGGGAGGGCAGCAGTTCTTC. Translation gives CASSATLAGGQQFF.

This rearrangement joins TRBV29-1 to TRBJ1-2; 9 bases are a match to TRBD1. The CDR3 is 12 residues long. V was clipped by 7 bases and J by 0 bases; unmatched bases: 0. CDR1 is SQVTM, CDR2 ANQGSEA, per germline. This chain's CDR3 is CSGQGANYGYTF. DNA for the CDR3: TGCAGCGGACAGGGGGCTAACTATGGCTACACCTTC.

Concerning this clonotype itself: This may come from a read error, since a much larger clone is one base off. The chain combines TRBV10-3 with TRBJ1-6, with D possibly TRBD1 on 6 matching bases. Germline lookup yields CDR1 ENHRY and CDR2 SYGVKD. The CDR3 extends over 14 amino acids. CDR3 coding DNA: TGTGCCAGCAGTGGGGACACTTATAATTCACCCCTCCACTTT. The encoded protein is CASSGDTYNSPLHF.

The CDR3 region is CAWSRWSGGSGNTEAFF. CDR3 nucleotide sequence: TGTGCCTGGAGTAGGTGGTCCGGGGGATCCGGGAACACTGAAGCTTTCTTT. The V gene is TRBV30, the J gene TRBJ1-1, with D possibly TRBD1 on 5 matching bases. This CDR3 has 17 amino acids. The V gene lost 2 bases and the J gene lost 1 base, with 20 bases spanning the gap. The germline V gene has CDR1 GTSNPN and CDR2 SVGIG (reference sequence).

This clonotype was detected ten times or more. The chain recombines TRBV28 with TRBJ1-1; TRBD1 matches 7 bases. Trimming removed 1 base from V and 6 bases from J; junction bases left unmatched: 2. In germline, CDR1 is MDHEN, CDR2 SYDVKM. The CDR3 runs to 13 residues. In DNA form, the CDR3 reads TGTGCCAGCAGTTTATCAACAGGGGCTGAAGCTTTCTTT. This gives the protein CASSLSTGAEAFF.

The chain is built from TRBV30 and TRBJ1-1; D call uncertain. This CDR3 spans 13 amino acids. V shed 1 base and J shed 4 bases, with 10 bases lying between them. The V gene's germline CDR1 is GTSNPN and CDR2 SVGIG (reference sequence). The CDR3 DNA is TGTGCCTGGAGTGCTCATTTAGGCACTGAAGCTTTCTTT. It encodes CAWSAHLGTEAFF.

This clonotype showed up many times. The chain uses TRBV10-3 and TRBJ2-3; 11 bases agree with TRBD2. Trimming took 0 bases from V and 3 from J; bases not matched to a gene: 11. This CDR3 is 19 amino acids long. Per the germline V gene, CDR1 is ENHRY and CDR2 is SYGVKD. CDR3 amino acids: CAISESGASGGPVTDTQYF. Here the CDR3 DNA reads TGTGCCATCAGTGAGTCGGGAGCTAGCGGGGGGCCGGTGACAGATACGCAGTATTTT.

The chain has TRBV2 and TRBJ1-4; 10 positions match TRBD1. Germline V gene data show CDR1 as SNHLY and CDR2 as FYNNEI. V shed 6 bases and J 6 bases; nucleotides not matched to a gene: 7. CDR3 length equals 15 residues. CDR3 in DNA: TGTGCCAGCAGGGACAGGGGGATGAAATATGAAAAACTGTTTTTT. This sequence encodes CASRDRGMKYEKLFF.

This clonotype was observed a few times. The chain links TRBV28 to TRBJ1-5, with D unresolved. V dropped 6 bases and J dropped 4 bases, with 22 bases sitting between them. The CDR3 is 17 residues long. Germline V gene sequence: CDR1 MDHEN, CDR2 SYDVKM. The CDR3 DNA reads TGTGCCAGCAGGTCGGACCGGGAAAACTATTTAAATCAGCCCCAGCATTTT. Translation gives CASRSDRENYLNQPQHF.

This clonotype was observed a few times. The chain recombines TRBV12-3 or TRBV12-4 with TRBJ2-7; D may be TRBD1 (5 bases). The CDR3 covers 13 residues. Trimming removed 4 bases from V and 1 base from J, with 8 bases in between. CDR3 amino acids: CASSWGNSYEQYF. Written as DNA, the CDR3 is TGTGCCAGCAGTTGGGGCAATTCCTACGAGCAGTACTTC.

This chain links TRBV7-2 with TRBJ2-5, with a possible D match to TRBD1 (5 bases). Germline V gene data show CDR1 as SGHTA and CDR2 as FQGNSA. The CDR3 is 14 amino acids. Trimming left V 8 bases short and J 1 base short, with 14 bases between. CDR3 sequence reads: CASRQTGFQETQYF. Written as DNA, the CDR3 is TGTGCCAGCCGACAAACAGGATTCCAAGAGACCCAGTACTTC.

This clonotype was recorded at least ten times. The V call is TRBV10-3, the J call TRBJ2-5; a possible D gene is TRBD1 (5 bases). From germline, CDR1 is ENHRY and CDR2 SYGVKD. V was shortened by 6 bases and J by 5 bases, with 19 bases between the two germline ends. The CDR3 is 15 residues long. The CDR3 reads CAIRSAGPQGETQYF. The CDR3 coding sequence is TGTGCCATCAGGAGTGCCGGCCCCCAGGGTGAGACCCAGTACTTC.